This TCR beta chain was obtained from a study of blood T cell repertoires in COVID-19 (TCRdb year 2020). Some background on the complete study: Collaborator samples came from the United States, Italy and Spain and covered acute and convalescent phases of COVID-19. Where HLA class I and class II types were available, the types were taken from metadata supplied by the sample provider, not from assay-based typing. The dataset comprised deeply sampled blood TCRbeta repertoires from subjects exposed to, actively infected with, or recovered from COVID-19. The prospective study material was composed of cDNA or gDNA derived from T cells, B-cell-depleted T cells, or PBMCs. The repertoires were released in a freely available public database meant as a resource for research on the immune response to SARS-CoV-2. Nearly every sample came with metadata listing a de-identified subject ID, COVID-19 status, age in years and sex. The samples were drawn from the first 160 participants of the ongoing ImmuneRACE study and from over 950 subjects provided by 6 global collaborators.

About this clone: No cognate antigen has been identified for it. Base qualities are not provided; no much larger clone lies one nucleotide away.

TCRbeta CDR3 regions were amplified from genomic DNA using the immunoSEQ Assay, a bias-controlled multiplex PCR. The authors' analysis ran thus. Nucleated cell counts per sample were estimated from amplification of reference gene primers within the assay. Sequence reads were collapsed and filtered to measure the absolute abundance of every unique TCRbeta CDR3 rearrangement. For each sample, productive Simpson clonality was calculated as the square root of Simpson's diversity index over productive rearrangements. TCRdb re-hosts the immuneACCESS table, in-frame sequences only. Its copies lack some clones; in the studies checked, an unresolved V gene accounts for under half of them, and the cause for the rest is not known. V and J calls and clone size come straight from that table; D and trimming were deduced from the DNA. This sample gives 200,000 to 250,000 clones in total; approximately 86% of them show up just once. The top ten constitute approximately 4% of the sample.

The collaborating institutions used their own protocols to collect whole blood in K2EDTA tubes. For TCRbeta analysis, collaborators shipped samples as frozen whole blood, isolated PBMCs, or DNA extracted from either of those sample types. Overall study results and their limits: How much clinical and demographic metadata was included differed by source and by participant, and the metadata was provided uncurated.

The sequence was obtained from a woman of 80 years or more with acute or convalescent COVID-19. The specimen sequenced was peripheral blood.

CDR3 region: CASSQEGADTQYF. The nucleotides read TGTGCCAGCAGCCAAGAAGGAGCAGATACGCAGTATTTT. This chain is built from TRBV14 and TRBJ2-3; the D gene is unclear. From the cysteine up to the phenylalanine, the CDR3 has a length of 13 residues. Only CDR3 DNA is held: 39 bases, read in frame from base 1. CDR1 SGHDN and CDR2 FVKESK are derived from the germline V gene. Trimming takes 0 bases from V and 4 bases from J, and the germline ends sit 5 bases apart.